The clone carrying this TCR beta chain was seen more than once but under ten times. The data stem from a study of cytomegalovirus exposure and HLA in healthy donors. This table comes from immunoSEQ multiplex PCR, and its TCRdb copy is limited to in-frame clones, with some not included. The sample lists under 250,000 clones; approximately 84% were seen once. The CDR3 extends over 12 amino acids. V lost 3 bases and J lost 5, with 7 bases in between. CDR1 and CDR2 (germline): GTSNPN, SVGIG (reference sequence). This sequence originates from a man aged 18 to 35 in good health and CMV-seropositive. V gene TRBV30 combines with J gene TRBJ1-4; D is unresolved. The specimen sequenced was PBMCs. The CDR3 region is CAWRRGNEKLFF. For the CDR3, the DNA is TGTGCCTGGAGACGAGGAAATGAAAAACTGTTTTTT.